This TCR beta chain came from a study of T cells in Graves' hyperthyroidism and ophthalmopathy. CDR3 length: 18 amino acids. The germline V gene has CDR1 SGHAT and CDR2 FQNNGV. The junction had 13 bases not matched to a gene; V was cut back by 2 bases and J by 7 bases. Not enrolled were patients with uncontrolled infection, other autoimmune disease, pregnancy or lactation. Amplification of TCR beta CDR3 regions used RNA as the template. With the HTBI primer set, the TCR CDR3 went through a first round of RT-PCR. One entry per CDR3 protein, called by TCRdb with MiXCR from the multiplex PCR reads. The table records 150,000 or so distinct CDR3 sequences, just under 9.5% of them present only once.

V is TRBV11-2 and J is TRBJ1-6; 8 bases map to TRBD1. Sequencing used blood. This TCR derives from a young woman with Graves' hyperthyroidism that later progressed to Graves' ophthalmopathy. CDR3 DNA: TGTGCCAGCAGCTTAAGGCGCTGGGGACAGGCTGAAAATTCACCCCTCCACTTT. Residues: CASSLRRWGQAENSPLHF. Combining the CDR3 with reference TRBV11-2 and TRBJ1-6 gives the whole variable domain EAGVAQSPRYKIIEKRQSVAFWCNPISGHATLYWYQQILGQGPKLLIQFQNNGVVDDSQLPKDRFSAERLKGVDSTLKIQPAKLEDSAVYLCASSLRRWGQAENSPLHFGNGTRLTVT.